Presented here are 26 T cell receptor beta chains from one specimen sequenced in a study of T cell clonotyping in hematopoietic cell transplantation. Repertoires were generated with immunoSEQ multiplex PCR, while TCRdb's copy carries only in-frame clones and drops some. Of 17,000 or so clones listed, roughly 70% are singletons. Material: peripheral blood mononuclear cells. Receptors were obtained from a woman in her sixties or seventies in good health. Some clones in this sample may be carry-over from other donors' samples.

The chain employs TRBV5-6 and TRBJ2-7, with 8 bases fitting TRBD2. This CDR3 spans 15 amino acids. Germline V gene sequence: CDR1 SGHDT, CDR2 YYEEEE. The ends lost 4 bases at V and 5 bases at J; junction bases unmatched: 11. The CDR3 DNA reads as TGTGCCAGCAGCCGGGACCGAGGGACTAGAAACGAGCAGTACTTC. Residues: CASSRDRGTRNEQYF.

The rearrangement uses TRBV30 and TRBJ1-5; perhaps TRBD1 as D (5 bases). Germline V gene data show CDR1 as GTSNPN and CDR2 as SVGIG (reference sequence). The CDR3 length is 16 residues. The ends were cut back, 5 bases at V and 6 bases at J, with 23 bases in the middle. CDR3 amino acids: CAWALPGTPGAQPQHF. CDR3 nucleotide sequence: TGTGCCTGGGCCCTACCCGGGACTCCGGGAGCTCAGCCCCAGCATTTT. The variable domain in full, completed from reference TRBV30 and TRBJ1-5, reads SQTIHQWPATLVQPVGSPLSLECTVEGTSNPNLYWYRQAAGRGLQLLFYSVGIGQISSEVPQNLSASRPQDRQFILSSKKLLLSDSGFYLCAWALPGTPGAQPQHFGDGTRLSIL.

The rearrangement links TRBV28 to TRBJ2-7; 9 bases line up with TRBD1. The CDR3 runs to 16 residues. Germline lookup yields CDR1 MDHEN and CDR2 SYDVKM. Losses at the gene ends were 6 bases for V and 7 bases for J; bases not matched to a gene: 16. The CDR3 reads CASSPYPQGALWEQYF. The DNA of the CDR3 is TGTGCCAGCAGCCCATACCCACAGGGGGCACTATGGGAGCAGTACTTC.

This clone was counted only a few times. J is TRBJ1-2 and V is TRBV6-5, with 9 nucleotides matching TRBD1. Germline CDR1 is MNHEY and CDR2 is SVGAGI. The CDR3 consists of 16 residues. The junction had 14 bases not matched to a gene; V was cut back by 4 bases and J by 8 bases. The DNA of the CDR3 is TGTGCCAGCAGTTCGGGGGCCCGGGACAGGGCTCGCGGCTACACCTTC. Translation gives CASSSGARDRARGYTF.

A few counts support this clone. The chain combines TRBV29-1 with TRBJ1-2; 7 positions agree with TRBD1. Unmatched junction bases numbered 3, after V lost 4 bases and J lost 1 base. The CDR3 is made up of 13 amino acids. Per the germline V gene, CDR1 is SQVTM and CDR2 is ANQGSEA. CDR3: CSVGGTDNYGYTF. The CDR3 bases are TGCAGCGTTGGGGGGACAGATAACTATGGCTACACCTTC.

The chain recombines TRBV4-1 with TRBJ2-6; D gene ambiguous. Germline V lookup: CDR1 MGHRA, CDR2 YSYEKL. Trimming stripped 4 bases from V and 0 bases from J, with 10 bases between. The CDR3 loop spans 16 amino acids. The CDR3 region has the DNA TGCGCCAGCAGCCGAGGAGACGGCTCTGGGGCCAACGTCCTGACTTTC. Translation: CASSRGDGSGANVLTF.

The chain couples TRBV5-8 to TRBJ1-5; TRBD1 matches 9 bases. V shed 5 bases, J shed 1 base, and the junction held 10 bases outside the gene matches. The CDR3 loop spans 17 amino acids. Germline lookup yields CDR1 SGHTS and CDR2 YDEGEE. CDR3 DNA: TGTGCCAGCAGTTTACTACAGGGGGCTATAAGCAATCAGCCCCAGCATTTT. The encoded protein is CASSLLQGAISNQPQHF.

The chain combines TRBV6-5 with TRBJ1-1; weak D call: TRBD1 (5 bases). Trimming left V 1 base short and J 11 bases short, with 20 bases between. Germline V lookup: CDR1 MNHEY, CDR2 SVGAGI. CDR3 length: 15 amino acids. The CDR3 bases are TGTGCCAGCAGTTACTGGGGCAGTTCGGGACCCCGGGCTTTCTTT. Amino acids: CASSYWGSSGPRAFF.

This chain links TRBV28 with TRBJ1-2; 9 positions match TRBD1. Germline V gene data show CDR1 as MDHEN and CDR2 as SYDVKM. V trimming: 2 bases; J trimming: 5 bases; junction bases outside the gene matches: 9. The CDR3 covers 16 residues. CDR3: CASSLRVGTGTYGYTF. DNA of the CDR3: TGTGCCAGCAGTTTAAGGGTAGGGACAGGGACATATGGCTACACCTTC.

This chain joins TRBV2 and TRBJ1-1, with 8 bases fitting TRBD1. CDR3 length: 15 residues. In germline, CDR1 is SNHLY, CDR2 FYNNEI. The J segment lost 6 bases and the V segment lost 7 bases, leaving 13 bases of the junction unmatched. CDR3 DNA: TGTGCCAGCATCCTTAACGACAGGGGCTCGTCTGAAGCTTTCTTT. Translating gives CASILNDRGSSEAFF. Drawing the rest from reference TRBV2 and TRBJ1-1, the complete variable domain is EPEVTQTPSHQVTQMGQEVILRCVPISNHLYFYWYRQILGQKVEFLVSFYNNEISEKSEIFDDQFSVERPDGSNFTLKIRSTKLEDSAMYFCASILNDRGSSEAFFGQGTRLTVV.

The chain combines TRBV6-5 with TRBJ1-2, with D perhaps TRBD1 (6 bases). CDR1 is MNHEY and CDR2 is SVGAGI in the germline V gene. Between the trimmed V and J ends, which lost 6 bases and 4 bases, there was a span of 9 bases. CDR3 length: 12 residues. The CDR3: CASSQGFYGYTF. CDR3 coding DNA: TGTGCCAGCAGCCAGGGGTTCTATGGCTACACCTTC.

V is TRBV9 and J is TRBJ2-1; 8 bases are a match to TRBD2. Germline assignment: CDR1 SGDLS and CDR2 YYNGEE. CDR3 size: 15 residues. V was pared by 4 bases and J by 4 bases, with 7 bases of the junction left unmatched. CDR3 bases: TGTGCCAGCAGCTTGAGCGGGGGCGGGTACAATGAGCAGTTCTTC. Its translation is CASSLSGGGYNEQFF.

The chain combines TRBV30 with TRBJ2-4; D not resolved. Germline CDR1 is GTSNPN and CDR2 is SVGIG (reference sequence). V was shortened by 3 bases and J by 8 bases, with 14 bases between the two germline ends. This CDR3 spans 13 amino acids. The CDR3 bases are TGTGCCTGGAGCGAACAGTCTGGAGACATTCAGTACTTC. Translating it yields CAWSEQSGDIQYF. Filled out from reference TRBV30 and TRBJ2-4, the complete variable domain reads SQTIHQWPATLVQPVGSPLSLECTVEGTSNPNLYWYRQAAGRGLQLLFYSVGIGQISSEVPQNLSASRPQDRQFILSSKKLLLSDSGFYLCAWSEQSGDIQYFGAGTRLSVL.

The genes are TRBV4-3 and TRBJ1-1; D not resolved. The V end lost 1 base, the J end lost 0 bases, and 9 bases lay between the germline ends. Germline-derived CDR1 and CDR2 are LGHNA and YSLEER. The CDR3 is 15 amino acids. CDR3 in amino acids: CASSQGTAMNTEAFF. CDR3 DNA: TGCGCCAGCAGCCAAGGCACAGCGATGAACACTGAAGCTTTCTTT.

The chain couples TRBV29-1 to TRBJ2-2; D unresolved. The ends were cut back, 7 bases at V and 3 bases at J, with 12 bases in the middle. The CDR3 contains 13 residues. Looked up from germline, CDR1 is SQVTM and CDR2 is ANQGSEA. The CDR3 sequence: CSASRIDTGELFF. The DNA for the CDR3 is TGCAGCGCCTCTAGGATCGACACCGGGGAGCTGTTTTTT.

J is TRBJ2-3 and V is TRBV7-2; D may be TRBD2 (5 bases). The CDR3 contains 15 residues. Trimming cost V 4 bases and J 4 bases, with 15 bases left between them. The germline V gene encodes CDR1 SGHTA and CDR2 FQGNSA. CDR3 sequence reads: CASSSVASSSDTQYF. In nucleotides, the CDR3 is TGTGCCAGCAGCTCTGTAGCGAGTTCGTCAGATACGCAGTATTTT.

The chain recombines TRBV7-3 with TRBJ2-3, with D unresolved. Germline CDR1 reads SGHTA; CDR2 reads FQGTGA. The germline V and J ends were trimmed by 5 bases and 2 bases, with 2 bases remaining between them. CDR3 length: 11 residues. The CDR3 loop is CASSNTDTQYF. CDR3 nucleotides: TGTGCCAGCAGCAACACAGATACGCAGTATTTT.

The gene calls are TRBV9 and TRBJ2-1, with D possibly TRBD1 on 6 matching bases. The germline V gene has CDR1 SGDLS and CDR2 YYNGEE. The CDR3 consists of 13 residues. The V and J ends lost 5 bases and 5 bases respectively, with 11 bases between them. DNA of the CDR3: TGTGCCAGCAGGCCGGGACATAACAATGAGCAGTTCTTC. Its translation is CASRPGHNNEQFF.

The chain employs TRBV28 and TRBJ1-2, with D perhaps matching TRBD1 (5 bases). Trimming removed 1 base from V and 4 bases from J, with 16 bases in between. The CDR3 contains 16 residues. Germline loops: CDR1 MDHEN, CDR2 SYDVKM. The CDR3 region has the DNA TGTGCCAGCAGTTTATCCCCACGGGCCGGGACCTATGGCTACACCTTC. Amino acid sequence: CASSLSPRAGTYGYTF.

The chain carries TRBV30 and TRBJ2-3; 7 nucleotides agree with TRBD2. The length of the CDR3 is 14 residues. Trimming took 5 bases from V and 4 from J; bases not matched to a gene: 9. Germline V CDR1 and CDR2: GTSNPN, SVGIG (reference sequence). Here the CDR3 DNA reads TGTGCCTGGGCCCGCGGGAGTCGGGCAGATACGCAGTATTTT. Protein product: CAWARGSRADTQYF.

This clone has more than one count but fewer than ten. The J gene is TRBJ1-2, the V gene TRBV5-6; 8 nucleotides line up with TRBD1. Germline V gene data show CDR1 as SGHDT and CDR2 as YYEEEE. Trimming at V came to 1 base and at J to 2 bases, leaving 7 bases not matched to a gene. This CDR3 is 16 amino acids long. DNA for the CDR3: TGTGCCAGCAGCTTGTTCGACAGGGGCCACAACTATGGCTACACCTTC. Translated, it gives CASSLFDRGHNYGYTF.

This clone showed up just a few times. The chain employs TRBV6-6 and TRBJ1-1; D is possibly TRBD1 (5 bases). Germline assignment: CDR1 MNHNY and CDR2 SVGAGI (reference sequence). CDR3 size: 11 residues. Trimming shortened V by 8 bases and J by 2 bases, and 6 bases separated the two germline ends. CDR3 DNA sequence: TGTGCCAGCGGGACTAACACTGAAGCTTTCTTT. Its translation is CASGTNTEAFF.

The chain is built from TRBV2 and TRBJ1-4, with D hard to call. Germline values: CDR1 SNHLY, CDR2 FYNNEI. Trimming left V 6 bases short and J 0 bases short, with 8 bases between. The CDR3 is 14 residues long. The CDR3 loop is CASRVIATNEKLFF. The CDR3 DNA follows: TGTGCCAGCAGGGTGATTGCAACTAATGAAAAACTGTTTTTT.

By share of the sample, this clone is medium-sized. The V call is TRBV5-6, the J call TRBJ2-7; D unclear. The germline gives CDR1 SGHDT, CDR2 YYEEEE. The CDR3 covers 14 residues. Trimming removed 3 bases from V and 2 bases from J, with 12 bases in between. The CDR3 sequence: CASSSDGSPYEQYF. CDR3 nucleotide sequence: TGTGCCAGCAGCTCGGACGGTTCCCCCTACGAGCAGTACTTC.

This clone occurred a few times. This chain connects TRBV7-9 to TRBJ1-2; 7 bases fit TRBD1. Trimming took 8 bases from V and 4 from J; bases not matched to a gene: 7. Per germline, CDR1 SEHNR and CDR2 FQNEAQ (reference sequence). The CDR3 is made up of 13 amino acids. The CDR3 is CASAYRGGYGYTF. The CDR3 DNA reads as TGTGCCAGCGCCTACAGGGGCGGCTATGGCTACACCTTC.

The V gene is TRBV6-5, the J gene TRBJ2-5; 7 positions agree with TRBD1. V was pared by 4 bases and J by 2 bases, with 4 bases of the junction left unmatched. The germline CDR1 and CDR2 sequences are MNHEY and SVGAGI. CDR3 length: 14 amino acids. Written as DNA, the CDR3 is TGTGCCAGCAGTTGCCCGGGACAGCAAGAGACCCAGTACTTC. Its translation: CASSCPGQQETQYF.